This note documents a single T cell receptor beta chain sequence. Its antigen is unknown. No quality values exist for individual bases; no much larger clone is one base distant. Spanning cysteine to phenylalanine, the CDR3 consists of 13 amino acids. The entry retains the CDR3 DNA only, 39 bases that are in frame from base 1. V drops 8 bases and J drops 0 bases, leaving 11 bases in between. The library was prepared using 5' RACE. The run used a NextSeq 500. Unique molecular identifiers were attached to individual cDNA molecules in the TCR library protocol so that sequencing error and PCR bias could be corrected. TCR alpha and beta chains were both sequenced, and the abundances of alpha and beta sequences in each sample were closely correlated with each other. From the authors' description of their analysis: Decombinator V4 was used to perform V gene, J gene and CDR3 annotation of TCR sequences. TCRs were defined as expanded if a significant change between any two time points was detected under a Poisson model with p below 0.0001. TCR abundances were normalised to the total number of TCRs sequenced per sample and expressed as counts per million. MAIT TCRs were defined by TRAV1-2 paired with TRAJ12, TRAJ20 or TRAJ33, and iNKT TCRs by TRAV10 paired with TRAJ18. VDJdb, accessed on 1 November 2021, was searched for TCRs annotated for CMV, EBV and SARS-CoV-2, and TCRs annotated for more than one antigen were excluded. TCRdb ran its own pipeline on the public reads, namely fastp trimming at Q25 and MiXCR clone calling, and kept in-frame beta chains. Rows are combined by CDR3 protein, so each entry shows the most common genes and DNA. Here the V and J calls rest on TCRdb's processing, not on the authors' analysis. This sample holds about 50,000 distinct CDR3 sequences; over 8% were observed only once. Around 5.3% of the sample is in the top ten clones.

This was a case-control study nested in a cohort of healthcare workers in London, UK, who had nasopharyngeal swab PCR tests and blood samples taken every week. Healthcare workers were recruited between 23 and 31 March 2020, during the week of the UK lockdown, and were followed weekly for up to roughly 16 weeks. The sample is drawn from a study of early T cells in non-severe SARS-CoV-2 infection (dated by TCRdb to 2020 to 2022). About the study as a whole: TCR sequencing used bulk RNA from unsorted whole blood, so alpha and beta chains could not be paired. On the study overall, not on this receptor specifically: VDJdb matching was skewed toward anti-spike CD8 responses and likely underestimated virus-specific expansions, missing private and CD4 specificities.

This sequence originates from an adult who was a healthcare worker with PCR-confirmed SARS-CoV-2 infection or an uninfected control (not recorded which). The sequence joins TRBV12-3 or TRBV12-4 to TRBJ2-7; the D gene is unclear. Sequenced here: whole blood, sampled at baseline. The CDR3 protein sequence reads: CASARASSYEQYF. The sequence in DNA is TGTGCCAGCGCAAGGGCGAGCTCCTACGAGCAGTACTTC.